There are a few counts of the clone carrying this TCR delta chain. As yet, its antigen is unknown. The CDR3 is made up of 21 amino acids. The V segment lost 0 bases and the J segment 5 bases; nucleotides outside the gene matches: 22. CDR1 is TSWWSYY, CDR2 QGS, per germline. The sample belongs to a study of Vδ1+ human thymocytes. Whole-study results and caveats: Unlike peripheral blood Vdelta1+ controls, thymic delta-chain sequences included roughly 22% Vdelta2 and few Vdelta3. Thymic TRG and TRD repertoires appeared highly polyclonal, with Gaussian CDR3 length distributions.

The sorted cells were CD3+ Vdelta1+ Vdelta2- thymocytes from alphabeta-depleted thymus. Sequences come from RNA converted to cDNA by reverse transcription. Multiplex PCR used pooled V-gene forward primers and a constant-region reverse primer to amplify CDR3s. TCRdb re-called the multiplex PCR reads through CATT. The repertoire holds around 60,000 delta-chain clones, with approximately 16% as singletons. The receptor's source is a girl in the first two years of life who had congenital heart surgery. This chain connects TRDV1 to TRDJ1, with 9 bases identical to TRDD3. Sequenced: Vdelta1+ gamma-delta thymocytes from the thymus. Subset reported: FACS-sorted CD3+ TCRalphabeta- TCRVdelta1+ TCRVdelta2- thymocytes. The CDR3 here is CALGELYSGVLWSGIRDKLIF. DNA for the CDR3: TGTGCTCTTGGGGAACTATACTCGGGGGTTTTATGGTCGGGGATACGAGATAAACTCATCTTT.